Shown below are 31 T cell receptor beta chains from a single sample sequenced in a study of low-dose radiotherapy and immunotherapy resistance in tumors. TRAV- and TRBV-specific primers, spanning alpha and beta chains, primed first-strand cDNA. TCR amplification used roughly 18 PCR cycles, a constant-region primer and a V-primer adapter. TCRdb re-called the reads with MiXCR, one entry per CDR3 protein. The data contain 59,000 or so distinct CDR3 sequences, more than 25% of them singletons. Time point of the sample: before trial treatment. The sequenced sample was PBMCs, obtained before treatment. These receptors originate from a male donor with rectosigmoid adenocarcinoma.

This clonotype was seen many times. This chain joins TRBV28 and TRBJ1-1; the match to TRBD1 covers 8 bases. With V trimmed by 7 bases and J by 5 bases, 6 bases remained unmatched. In germline, CDR1 is MDHEN, CDR2 SYDVKM. CDR3 length equals 13 residues. CDR3 amino acids: CASTLQGVTEAFF. CDR3 coding DNA: TGTGCCAGCACTCTACAGGGGGTAACTGAAGCTTTCTTT. Variable domain in full (rest from reference TRBV28 and TRBJ1-1): DVKVTQSSRYLVKRTGEKVFLECVQDMDHENMFWYRQDPGLGLRLIYFSYDVKMKEKGDIPEGYSVSREKKERFSLILESASTNQTSMYLCASTLQGVTEAFFGQGTRLTVV.

In the case of this clonotype: A read error may be the cause here, since a much bigger clone is one base away. The V gene is TRBV4-2, the J gene TRBJ2-7; 10 bases fit TRBD1. The length of the CDR3 is 17 residues. J lost 0 bases, V lost 4 bases, and 9 bases had no gene match. From germline, CDR1 is LGHNA and CDR2 YNFKEQ. CDR3 protein: CASSRPYGTGASYEQYF. The CDR3 coding sequence is TGTGCCAGCAGCCGCCCATATGGGACAGGGGCCTCCTACGAGCAGTACTTC.

This clonotype was picked up many times. One end of the junction varies from germline; a read error may be responsible. The V call is TRBV3-1, the J call TRBJ2-3; unclear D gene. The V gene's germline CDR1 is LGHDT and CDR2 YNNKEL (reference sequence). This CDR3 comprises 12 residues. The CDR3 is CASSQGTDTQYF. CDR3 nucleotides: TGTGCCAGCAGTCAAGGAACAGATACGCAGTATTTT.

This clonotype appeared many times. The chain couples TRBV6-2 or TRBV6-3 to TRBJ1-2; TRBD1 agrees at 7 bases. With 0 bases clipped from V and 4 bases from J, the junction kept 5 bases outside the gene matches. The CDR3 is 15 residues long. Looked up from germline, CDR1 is MNHEY and CDR2 is SVGEGT. The CDR3 reads CASSYSRQGGYGYTF. The DNA for the CDR3 is TGTGCCAGCAGTTACTCGAGGCAGGGGGGCTATGGCTACACCTTC.

This clonotype was seen repeatedly, ten times or more. This chain connects TRBV11-2 to TRBJ1-6, with a tentative D call TRBD1 (6 bases). The CDR3 sequence is 18 residues long. Germline V CDR1 and CDR2: SGHAT, FQNNGV. Trimming removed 5 bases at V and 0 bases at J, with 17 bases between. The CDR3 spells CASSRRNRASSYNSPLHF. In nucleotides, the CDR3 is TGTGCCAGCAGCAGACGAAACAGGGCTAGCTCCTATAATTCACCCCTCCACTTT.

This clonotype has a count of ten or more. The rearrangement links TRBV28 to TRBJ1-2, with D unclear. This CDR3 contains 16 residues. Germline V lookup: CDR1 MDHEN, CDR2 SYDVKM. Trimming took 4 bases from V and 2 from J, leaving 17 bases between them. CDR3 DNA sequence: TGTGCCAGCAGTTCGGGGAACAGAGTGGAAAACTATGGCTACACCTTC. This translates into CASSSGNRVENYGYTF.

The rearrangement joins TRBV19 to TRBJ1-2; D gene unclear. This CDR3 comprises 12 residues. Trimming left V 2 bases short and J 4 bases short, with 5 bases between. Germline V gene sequence: CDR1 LNHDA, CDR2 SQIVND (reference sequence). CDR3 protein: CASSIHSYGYTF. In nucleotides, the CDR3 is TGTGCCAGTAGTATACACAGCTATGGCTACACCTTC.

This clonotype was seen repeatedly, ten times or more. The V call is TRBV12-3 or TRBV12-4, the J call TRBJ1-3, with a weak D call TRBD1 (5 bases). CDR3 length equals 14 residues. V gave up 3 bases and J gave up 2 bases, with 8 bases separating them. The CDR3 here is CASSFLGAGNTIYF. The CDR3 nucleotides are TGTGCCAGCAGTTTTCTGGGGGCTGGAAACACCATATATTTT.

This clonotype was detected ten times or more. The gene calls are TRBV7-9 and TRBJ2-7, with 10 positions matching TRBD1. The V and J ends lost 3 bases and 7 bases, in that order; junction bases with no gene match: 6. This CDR3 is 14 amino acids long. Germline V gene sequence: CDR1 SEHNR, CDR2 FQNEAQ (reference sequence). Written as DNA, the CDR3 is TGTGCCAGCAGCTTTCCCGGGACAGGGGTTGAGCAGTACTTC. Protein sequence: CASSFPGTGVEQYF.

The chain links TRBV6-5 to TRBJ2-2; D may be TRBD1 (7 bases). The V end was cut by 8 bases, the J end by 6 bases, with 19 bases between. CDR1 is MNHEY and CDR2 is SVGAGI in the germline V gene. The CDR3 sequence is 15 residues long. DNA for the CDR3: TGTGCCAGCCTCAGGGGGGACAGATTGTCCGGGGAGCTGTTTTTT. The encoded protein is CASLRGDRLSGELFF.

This clonotype has a count of ten or more. The gene calls are TRBV6-2 or TRBV6-3 and TRBJ2-5; D perhaps matches TRBD1 (6 bases). This CDR3 has 12 amino acids. Germline V gene data show CDR1 as MNHEY and CDR2 as SVGEGT. V dropped 5 bases and J dropped 4 bases, with 8 bases sitting between them. The CDR3 protein is CASSTQGETQYF. DNA for the CDR3: TGTGCCAGCAGTACACAGGGAGAGACCCAGTACTTC.

This clonotype was recorded at least ten times. This chain joins TRBV27 and TRBJ1-1; 9 bases map to TRBD1. CDR1 and CDR2 (germline): MNHEY, SMNVEV (reference sequence). This CDR3 contains 13 residues. V gave up 6 bases and J gave up 6 bases; unmatched junction bases: 5. The CDR3 DNA follows: TGTGCCAGCAGCGATACAGGGGGCGCTGAAGCTTTCTTT. Its translation: CASSDTGGAEAFF.

This clonotype has just one count. This chain uses TRBV5-1 with TRBJ2-3; D gene unclear. CDR1 is SGHRS, CDR2 YFSETQ, per germline. Trimming took 5 bases from V and 0 from J, leaving 10 bases between them. The CDR3 runs to 14 residues. The CDR3 DNA sequence: TGCGCCAGCAGTCCCAAGGAAAGCACAGATACGCAGTATTTT. Translation: CASSPKESTDTQYF.

This clonotype was counted at least ten times. V usage is TRBV20-1 and J usage is TRBJ2-1, with 7 bases lining up with TRBD2. With 5 bases clipped from V and 5 bases from J, the junction kept 6 bases outside the gene matches. The CDR3 runs 13 residues. Per germline, CDR1 DFQATT and CDR2 SNEGSKA (reference sequence). CDR3 in DNA: TGCAGTGCTGAGAGCGGGATCAACAATGAGCAGTTCTTC. Amino acids: CSAESGINNEQFF.

Of note for this clonotype: Mismatch with germline at one junction end may stem from a read error. This chain connects TRBV13 to TRBJ1-1; the match to TRBD1 covers 9 bases. Germline V CDR1 and CDR2: PRHDT, FYEKMQ (reference sequence). This CDR3 has 15 residues. The CDR3 sequence is CTSSPSDRGHTEAFF. CDR3 nucleotides: TGTACCAGCAGCCCCTCGGACAGGGGACACACTGAAGCTTTCTTT.

This clonotype was counted at least ten times. The rearrangement links TRBV20-1 to TRBJ2-2; tentative D call: TRBD2 (5 bases). V was shortened by 5 bases and J by 2 bases, with 9 bases between the two germline ends. The CDR3 is 13 amino acids. CDR1 DFQATT and CDR2 SNEGSKA come from the germline V gene (reference sequence). The CDR3 reads CSASGENTGELFF. The CDR3 DNA follows: TGCAGTGCTTCCGGGGAAAACACCGGGGAGCTGTTTTTT.

This clonotype was seen repeatedly, ten times or more. V gene TRBV7-8 combines with J gene TRBJ2-1, with D uncertain. The CDR3 is made up of 11 amino acids. Per germline, CDR1 SGHVS and CDR2 FQNEAQ. With 3 bases removed from V and 9 bases from J, the gap between germline ends came to 6 bases. The CDR3 sequence: CASSFVGEQFF. The CDR3 DNA sequence: TGTGCCAGCAGCTTTGTCGGTGAGCAGTTCTTC.

This clonotype was seen ten or more times. The CDR3 coding sequence is TGTGCCAGCAGTTTAAGCCCTAGGGAGACCCAGTACTTC. It encodes CASSLSPRETQYF. The chain is built from TRBV12-3 or TRBV12-4 and TRBJ2-5; D gene ambiguous. CDR3 length: 13 residues. Trimming took off 2 bases at V and 5 bases at J, with 9 bases between the two ends.

This clonotype was seen at least ten times. The genes are TRBV24-1 and TRBJ2-5; D remains ambiguous. The CDR3 is made up of 14 amino acids. The ends were cut back, 9 bases at V and 2 bases at J, with 15 bases in the middle. Germline CDR1 is KGHDR and CDR2 is SFDVKD. The CDR3 DNA reads as TGTGCCACCCAAAGTGGAGCCGCGCAAGAGACCCAGTACTTC. It codes for CATQSGAAQETQYF.

At least ten counts were recorded for this clonotype. The V gene is TRBV6-2 or TRBV6-3, the J gene TRBJ1-3; no clear D. With 5 bases removed from V and 2 bases from J, the gap between germline ends came to 7 bases. This CDR3 comprises 13 residues. Germline lookup yields CDR1 MNHEY and CDR2 SVGEGT. CDR3 amino acids: CASSPPPGNTIYF. The CDR3, as DNA: TGTGCCAGCAGTCCCCCGCCTGGAAACACCATATATTTT.

In this sample, this clonotype turned up many times. This chain joins TRBV7-2 and TRBJ2-3; unclear D gene. Germline CDR1 and CDR2: SGHTA and FQGNSA. V was trimmed by 8 bases and J by 1 base, leaving 10 bases between them. This CDR3 has 13 residues. Here the CDR3 reads CASVGPGTDTQYF. The CDR3 DNA reads TGTGCCAGCGTTGGTCCGGGCACAGATACGCAGTATTTT. The full variable domain, completed using reference TRBV7-2 and TRBJ2-3, is GAGVSQSPSNKVTEKGKDVELRCDPISGHTALYWYRQSLGQGLEFLIYFQGNSAPDKSGLPSDRFSAERTGGSVSTLTIQRTQQEDSAVYLCASVGPGTDTQYFGPGTRLTVL.

This clonotype was picked up many times. This chain uses TRBV2 with TRBJ1-2, with D possibly matching TRBD1 (6 bases). This CDR3 contains 13 residues. V was shortened by 6 bases and J by 4 bases, with 12 bases between the two germline ends. Germline V CDR1 and CDR2: SNHLY, FYNNEI. CDR3 protein: CASSGTLFYGYTF. In nucleotides, the CDR3 is TGTGCCAGCAGCGGGACACTCTTCTATGGCTACACCTTC.

Details on this clonotype: At one boundary the junction diverges from the germline segment, which might be a read error. The chain combines TRBV12-3 or TRBV12-4 with TRBJ2-7, with D perhaps matching TRBD2 (5 bases). CDR3 length equals 12 residues. The CDR3 DNA follows: TGTGTCAGCGGCCCCTACGGCTACGAGCAGTACTTC. The encoded protein is CVSGPYGYEQYF.

The rearrangement uses TRBV6-5 and TRBJ1-4; D gene unclear. V was cut by 3 bases and J by 4 bases, with 9 bases left in between. Germline V CDR1 and CDR2: MNHEY, SVGAGI. The CDR3 consists of 14 residues. CDR3 sequence (DNA): TGTGCCAGCAGTTATGGGATGTTTAATGAAAAACTGTTTTTT. It yields the protein CASSYGMFNEKLFF.

There are many counts of this clonotype. The chain links TRBV9 to TRBJ1-1, with D uncertain. In germline, CDR1 is SGDLS, CDR2 YYNGEE. The CDR3 is 12 amino acids. Trimming took off 2 bases at V and 1 base at J, with 3 bases between the two ends. CDR3 in amino acids: CASSVRNTEAFF. CDR3 nucleotides: TGTGCCAGCAGCGTTAGGAACACTGAAGCTTTCTTT.

This clonotype appeared once. The chain combines TRBV6-6 with TRBJ2-1; D is possibly TRBD1 or TRBD2 (5 bases each). Germline CDR1 and CDR2: MNHNY and SVGAGI (reference sequence). V was trimmed by 6 bases and J by 10 bases, leaving 13 bases between them. The CDR3 runs 12 residues. In DNA, the CDR3 is TGTGCCAGCAGGACGGGACGGAGGGAGCAGTTCTTC. Translation gives CASRTGRREQFF.

There are many counts of this clonotype. The rearrangement joins TRBV28 to TRBJ2-7, with TRBD1 matching 8 bases. The ends lost 4 bases at V and 6 bases at J; junction bases unmatched: 8. This CDR3 spans 14 amino acids. Looked up from germline, CDR1 is MDHEN and CDR2 is SYDVKM. CDR3 coding DNA: TGTGCCAGCAGTTCGGACAGGGTAGCAAGCGAGCAGTACTTC. Encoded protein: CASSSDRVASEQYF.

This clonotype was observed at least ten times. This rearrangement joins TRBV12-3 or TRBV12-4 to TRBJ2-3, with unresolved D. The CDR3 extends over 11 amino acids. V lost 2 bases, J lost 6 bases, and 3 bases lay in between. CDR3 DNA sequence: TGTGCCAGCAGTTTACTGGATACGCAGTATTTT. Protein: CASSLLDTQYF.

This clonotype is judged medium-sized (0.01 to 0.1%). The rearrangement joins TRBV28 to TRBJ2-3, with D hard to call. The germline gives CDR1 MDHEN, CDR2 SYDVKM. Trimming pared 6 bases from V and 1 base from J, leaving 11 bases between. The CDR3 sequence is 14 residues long. The CDR3 region has the DNA TGTGCCAGCAGAAGACTTGGGGGCACAGATACGCAGTATTTT. Protein product: CASRRLGGTDTQYF.

This clonotype has a count of ten or more. The chain has TRBV28 and TRBJ1-1, with D unclear. With 3 bases removed from V and 8 bases from J, the gap between germline ends came to 10 bases. The germline CDR1 and CDR2 sequences are MDHEN and SYDVKM. The CDR3 is 12 residues long. Here the CDR3 reads CASSFSQQEAFF. CDR3 sequence (DNA): TGTGCCAGCAGTTTTAGTCAACAGGAAGCTTTCTTT.

This clonotype was seen at least ten times. This CDR3 reads CASSLDAGGNEQFF. For the CDR3, the DNA is TGTGCCAGCAGCTTAGACGCAGGGGGCAATGAGCAGTTCTTC. The chain recombines TRBV13 with TRBJ2-1; 7 bases line up with TRBD1. This CDR3 region has 14 residues. Germline lookup yields CDR1 PRHDT and CDR2 FYEKMQ (reference sequence). V was pared by 1 base and J by 6 bases, with 3 bases of the junction left unmatched.